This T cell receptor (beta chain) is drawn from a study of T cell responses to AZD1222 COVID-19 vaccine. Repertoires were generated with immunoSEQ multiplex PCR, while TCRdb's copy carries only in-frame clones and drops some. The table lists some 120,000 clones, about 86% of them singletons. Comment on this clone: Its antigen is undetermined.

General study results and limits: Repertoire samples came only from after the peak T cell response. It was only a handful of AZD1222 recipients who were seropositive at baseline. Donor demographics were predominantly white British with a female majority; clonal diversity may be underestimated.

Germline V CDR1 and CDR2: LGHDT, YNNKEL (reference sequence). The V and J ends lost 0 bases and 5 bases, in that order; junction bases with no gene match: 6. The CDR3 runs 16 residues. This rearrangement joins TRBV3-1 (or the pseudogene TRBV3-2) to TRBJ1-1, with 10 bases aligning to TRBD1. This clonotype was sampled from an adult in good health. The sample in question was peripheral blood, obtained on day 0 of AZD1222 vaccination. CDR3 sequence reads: CASSQDGGQGRTEAFF. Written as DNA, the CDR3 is TGTGCCAGCAGCCAAGACGGGGGACAGGGGAGAACTGAAGCTTTCTTT.